Listed below are T cell receptor beta chains from one sample, sequenced in a study of blood T cell repertoires in COVID-19. Sequencing used immunoSEQ multiplex PCR; TCRdb keeps in-frame clones, though not all of them. This sample has fewer than 300,000 clones, with over 75% found just once. Sequenced material: PBMCs or T cells enriched from blood (not recorded which). The receptors originated from a woman aged 30 to 39 who had recovered from COVID-19. CDR3s include the opening cysteine and the closing phenylalanine or tryptophan. D genes are given only for firm matches. The size entry is marked missing in some rows and otherwise reads once, few, many or a size class.

cdr3_aa | cdr3_nt | d_call | clone_size | cdr3_length | j_call | v_call
CSVGQGLGTEAFF | TGCAGCGTCGGACAGGGATTGGGGACTGAAGCTTTCTTT | TRBD1 | - | 13 | TRBJ1-1 | TRBV29-1
CASSQDGASNYGYTF | TGCGCCAGCAGCCAAGATGGGGCCAGTAACTATGGCTACACCTTC | - | - | 15 | TRBJ1-2 | TRBV4-3
CASNLVSGPAFF | TGTGCCAGCAATTTGGTTTCAGGGCCAGCTTTCTTT | - | - | 12 | TRBJ1-1 | TRBV28
CASSELATGELFF | TGCGCCAGCAGTGAGTTGGCCACCGGGGAGCTGTTTTTT | - | once | 13 | TRBJ2-2 | TRBV10-1
CASSHTRWYEQYF | TGTGCCAGCAGCCACACCCGCTGGTACGAGCAGTACTTC | - | - | 13 | TRBJ2-7 | TRBV27
CASSLVAGGGKAFF | TGCGCCAGCAGCTTGGTTGCGGGAGGGGGGAAAGCTTTCTTT | - | - | 14 | TRBJ1-1 | TRBV5-1
CAWSVGRGPTDTQYF | TGTGCCTGGAGTGTAGGGCGGGGACCTACAGATACGCAGTATTTT | - | once | 15 | TRBJ2-3 | TRBV30
CASSPTGEGNQPQHF | TGTGCCAGCAGCCCCACTGGGGAGGGTAATCAGCCCCAGCATTTT | - | - | 15 | TRBJ1-5 | TRBV7-2
CASSKQNYGYTF | TGTGCCAGCAGCAAACAGAACTATGGCTACACCTTC | - | few | 12 | TRBJ1-2 | TRBV12-3/TRBV12-4
CASSMVGGQETQYF | TGTGCCAGTAGTATGGTCGGGGGGCAAGAGACCCAGTACTTC | TRBD2 | - | 14 | TRBJ2-5 | TRBV19
CASSQVDRSNEKLFF | TGTGCCAGCAGCCAAGTCGACAGGAGTAATGAAAAACTGTTTTTT | - | - | 15 | TRBJ1-4 | TRBV3-1/TRBV3-2
CASSPLGLNHEQYF | TGTGCCAGCAGCCCCCTCGGACTTAACCACGAGCAGTACTTC | - | - | 14 | TRBJ2-7 | TRBV9
CASSRGLAGGLSSYNEQFF | TGTGCCAGCAGCCGGGGACTAGCGGGAGGGCTTAGCTCCTACAATGAGCAGTTCTTC | TRBD2 | - | 19 | TRBJ2-1 | TRBV14
CATSRDPVGGTEAFF | TGTGCCACCAGCAGAGATCCGGTAGGGGGCACTGAAGCTTTCTTT | - | - | 15 | TRBJ1-1 | TRBV15
CASSLKREPPYEQYF | TGTGCCAGCAGCTTAAAGCGGGAGCCACCCTACGAGCAGTACTTC | TRBD2 | - | 15 | TRBJ2-7 | TRBV13
CASSGPGRGQDYGYTF | TGTGCCAGCAGCGGGCCCGGGAGGGGGCAGGACTATGGCTACACCTTC | TRBD1 | - | 16 | TRBJ1-2 | TRBV9
CASSSFVGASTDTQYF | TGTGCCAGCAGCTCCTTTGTGGGAGCGAGCACAGATACGCAGTATTTT | - | - | 16 | TRBJ2-3 | TRBV27
CASSLNQGAFYEQYF | TGTGCCAGCAGCTTAAATCAGGGGGCATTCTACGAGCAGTACTTC | TRBD1 | - | 15 | TRBJ2-7 | TRBV7-2
CASSIGGAGVFQETQYF | TGTGCCAGTAGTATAGGTGGAGCGGGAGTATTCCAAGAGACCCAGTACTTC | TRBD2 | - | 17 | TRBJ2-5 | TRBV19
CASSFYGLAPRGDEQFF | TGTGCCAGCAGCTTTTACGGACTAGCGCCCCGAGGGGATGAGCAGTTCTTC | TRBD2 | - | 17 | TRBJ2-1 | TRBV11-2
CASSFGSGKADTQYF | TGTGCCAGCAGCTTCGGTAGCGGGAAGGCAGATACGCAGTATTTT | TRBD2 | - | 15 | TRBJ2-3 | TRBV7-2
CASSEQGENSPLHF | TGCGCCAGCAGCGAACAGGGGGAGAATTCACCCCTCCACTTT | TRBD1 | - | 14 | TRBJ1-6 | TRBV5-1
CASINLGDRGYTGELFF | TGTGCCAGTATAAATCTGGGGGACAGGGGTTACACCGGGGAGCTGTTTTTT | TRBD1 | - | 17 | TRBJ2-2 | TRBV19
CASSATGSEQYF | TGTGCCAGCAGCGCGACAGGGTCCGAGCAGTACTTC | TRBD1 | - | 12 | TRBJ2-7 | TRBV7-9
CASSSRGYEQYF | TGTGCCAGCAGTTCGCGGGGGTACGAGCAGTACTTC | TRBD2 | - | 12 | TRBJ2-7 | TRBV28
CASRPSGALEAFF | TGTGCCAGCAGACCCTCTGGGGCCCTTGAAGCTTTCTTT | - | - | 13 | TRBJ1-1 | TRBV28
CASSFGGTNYGYTF | TGTGCCAGCAGTTTCGGCGGGACTAACTATGGCTACACCTTC | - | once | 14 | TRBJ1-2 | TRBV28
CASSRDGSPSPQETQYF | TGCGCCAGCAGCCGGGACGGGAGTCCTAGTCCCCAAGAGACCCAGTACTTC | - | - | 17 | TRBJ2-5 | TRBV5-1
CSASLGRDRTQETQYF | TGCAGTGCTAGTCTTGGTCGGGACAGGACCCAAGAGACCCAGTACTTC | TRBD1 | - | 16 | TRBJ2-5 | TRBV20-1
CASSPEEGLGGDTQYF | TGCGCCAGCAGCCCAGAGGAGGGACTAGGAGGAGATACGCAGTATTTT | TRBD2 | - | 16 | TRBJ2-3 | TRBV4-3
CASSYPGTETYNEQFF | TGTGCCAGCAGTTACCCAGGGACAGAGACCTACAATGAGCAGTTCTTC | TRBD1 | - | 16 | TRBJ2-1 | TRBV6-5
CASSLRAGTSGVTDTQYF | TGCGCCAGCAGCTTGAGGGCCGGGACTAGCGGGGTCACAGATACGCAGTATTTT | TRBD2 | - | 18 | TRBJ2-3 | TRBV5-1
CATRTTTGSSGELFF | TGTGCCACCAGAACTACGACAGGTTCTTCCGGGGAGCTGTTTTTT | - | few | 15 | TRBJ2-2 | TRBV15
CASSLGAGNQPQHF | TGTGCCAGCAGCTTGGGGGCAGGAAATCAGCCCCAGCATTTT | - | - | 14 | TRBJ1-5 | TRBV5-6
CASSDPGPGGNEQFF | TGTGCCAGCAGCGACCCCGGGCCTGGAGGCAATGAGCAGTTCTTC | - | - | 15 | TRBJ2-1 | TRBV9
CASSPGLAADTQYF | TGTGCCAGCAGCCCAGGACTGGCTGCAGATACGCAGTATTTT | - | - | 14 | TRBJ2-3 | TRBV7-3
CASSLFGTATYNSPLHF | TGTGCCAGCAGTTTATTTGGGACAGCTACCTATAATTCACCCCTCCACTTT | TRBD1 | - | 17 | TRBJ1-6 | TRBV28
CASSQPGLAGVGFNNEQFF | TGTGCCAGCAGCCAGCCGGGACTAGCGGGAGTGGGATTCAACAATGAGCAGTTCTTC | TRBD2 | - | 19 | TRBJ2-1 | TRBV28
CAWSEMGTGGTGKIEQYF | TGTGCCTGGAGTGAAATGGGGACAGGGGGCACTGGGAAGATTGAGCAGTACTTC | TRBD1 | few | 18 | TRBJ2-7 | TRBV30
CASSYSRTGVYEQYF | TGTGCCAGCAGTTACTCGAGGACAGGGGTCTACGAGCAGTACTTC | TRBD1 | - | 15 | TRBJ2-7 | TRBV6-5